The rows below give T cell receptor beta chains drawn from one sample of a study of blood T cell repertoires in COVID-19. Produced via immunoSEQ multiplex PCR; TCRdb's table is partial and in-frame only. This sample has roughly 140,000 clones, with around 82% found just once. Source material: peripheral blood. The receptors shown here come from a human donor in a cohort sampled during active COVID-19. The CDR3 runs from the conserved cysteine through the conserved F or W. Each record gives: clone size, D gene, J gene, V gene, CDR3 DNA, CDR3 protein. The D gene is left open where the match is weak. Expanded clones are given a class, and other clones once, few, many or no size at all.

clone_size: .
d_call: .
j_call: TRBJ2-3
v_call: TRBV18
cdr3_nt: TGTGCCAGCTCACCCCAAAGGGGGGGAGGCACAGATACGCAGTATTTT
cdr3_aa: CASSPQRGGGTDTQYF

clone_size: .
d_call: TRBD1
j_call: TRBJ1-2
v_call: TRBV7-9
cdr3_nt: TGTGCCAGCAGCCCCAGGGGGCTGGGTGGCTACACCTTC
cdr3_aa: CASSPRGLGGYTF

clone_size: .
d_call: TRBD2
j_call: TRBJ2-7
v_call: TRBV18
cdr3_nt: TGTGCCAGCTCTTCCACAGAAGCGGGGGGCCTCTACGAGCAGTACTTC
cdr3_aa: CASSSTEAGGLYEQYF

clone_size: .
d_call: .
j_call: TRBJ1-6
v_call: TRBV15
cdr3_nt: TGTGCCACCAGCAAAGGACAGATAAATTCACCCCTCCACTTT
cdr3_aa: CATSKGQINSPLHF

clone_size: .
d_call: .
j_call: TRBJ1-5
v_call: TRBV12-3/TRBV12-4
cdr3_nt: TGTGCCAGCAGTCTGGCCAGCAATCAGCCCCAGCATTTT
cdr3_aa: CASSLASNQPQHF

clone_size: .
d_call: TRBD1
j_call: TRBJ1-2
v_call: TRBV18
cdr3_nt: TGTGCCAGCTCACCGACAGGGGCCTTCTATGGCTACACCTTC
cdr3_aa: CASSPTGAFYGYTF

clone_size: .
d_call: .
j_call: TRBJ1-2
v_call: TRBV28
cdr3_nt: TGTGCCAGCAGCCTGAGGGTAGGTCGCTACACCTTC
cdr3_aa: CASSLRVGRYTF

clone_size: .
d_call: .
j_call: TRBJ1-1
v_call: TRBV7-9
cdr3_nt: TGTGCCAGCAGCCCCAGCGGTGGGCTGAACACTGAAGCTTTCTTT
cdr3_aa: CASSPSGGLNTEAFF

clone_size: .
d_call: TRBD1
j_call: TRBJ1-6
v_call: TRBV10-2
cdr3_nt: TGCGCCAGCAGTCCTTACAGGGGAAATTCACCCCTCCACTTT
cdr3_aa: CASSPYRGNSPLHF

clone_size: .
d_call: TRBD1
j_call: TRBJ2-7
v_call: TRBV5-1
cdr3_nt: TGCGCCAGCAGCGTCTCCGGGACAGGGGGGAACTACGAGCAGTACTTC
cdr3_aa: CASSVSGTGGNYEQYF

clone_size: .
d_call: .
j_call: TRBJ2-3
v_call: TRBV24-1
cdr3_nt: TGTGCCACCAGTGATGACAAATCGGCAGATACGCAGTATTTT
cdr3_aa: CATSDDKSADTQYF

clone_size: .
d_call: .
j_call: TRBJ2-2
v_call: TRBV27
cdr3_nt: TGTGCCAGCCAAACCCTAGGCACCGGGGAGCTGTTTTTT
cdr3_aa: CASQTLGTGELFF

clone_size: .
d_call: TRBD1
j_call: TRBJ1-1
v_call: TRBV5-1
cdr3_nt: TGCGCCAGCAGCCGACAGGGGGGCGCCACTGAAGCTTTCTTT
cdr3_aa: CASSRQGGATEAFF

clone_size: .
d_call: .
j_call: TRBJ1-2
v_call: TRBV5-4
cdr3_nt: TGTGCCAGCAGCTTGGGGGAGGTCGACCGACGGAACTATGGCTACACCTTC
cdr3_aa: CASSLGEVDRRNYGYTF

clone_size: .
d_call: .
j_call: TRBJ2-1
v_call: TRBV12-3/TRBV12-4
cdr3_nt: TGTGCCAGCAGGCAGAACTACAATGAGCAGTTCTTC
cdr3_aa: CASRQNYNEQFF

clone_size: .
d_call: TRBD1
j_call: TRBJ2-3
v_call: TRBV5-1
cdr3_nt: TGCGCCACCAGCGAGCCAACCGGGACAGGGGCCACAGATACGCAGTATTTT
cdr3_aa: CATSEPTGTGATDTQYF

clone_size: .
d_call: .
j_call: TRBJ2-3
v_call: TRBV5-8
cdr3_nt: TGTGCCAGCAGCTTCGGTTTGTTAGCAGATACGCAGTATTTT
cdr3_aa: CASSFGLLADTQYF

clone_size: once
d_call: .
j_call: TRBJ2-3
v_call: TRBV24-1
cdr3_nt: TGTGCCACCCAGACAGGAGACACAGATACGCAGTATTTT
cdr3_aa: CATQTGDTDTQYF

clone_size: .
d_call: .
j_call: TRBJ1-1
v_call: TRBV5-1
cdr3_nt: TGCGCCAGCAGCTTGCCAGGGAACACTGAAGCTTTCTTT
cdr3_aa: CASSLPGNTEAFF

clone_size: .
d_call: .
j_call: TRBJ2-7
v_call: TRBV27
cdr3_nt: TGTGCCAGCAGTCCCCCAAGGGGCCTCTCCTACGAGCAGTACTTC
cdr3_aa: CASSPPRGLSYEQYF

clone_size: .
d_call: .
j_call: TRBJ1-1
v_call: TRBV21-1
cdr3_nt: TGTGCCAGCAGGGACTGGGACAGGGAGGAAGGTGAAGCTTTCTTT
cdr3_aa: CASRDWDREEGEAFF

clone_size: .
d_call: TRBD1
j_call: TRBJ2-5
v_call: TRBV5-1
cdr3_nt: TGCGCCAGCAGCAAGACCGGGACAGGGGGAGAGACCCAGTACTTC
cdr3_aa: CASSKTGTGGETQYF

clone_size: .
d_call: TRBD1
j_call: TRBJ2-7
v_call: TRBV7-2
cdr3_nt: TGTGCCAGCAGCAACGGACAGGGTACCTACGAGCAGTACTTC
cdr3_aa: CASSNGQGTYEQYF

clone_size: .
d_call: .
j_call: TRBJ1-3
v_call: TRBV9
cdr3_nt: TGTGCCAGCAGCGTGGGGGGAACAGGAAACACCATATATTTT
cdr3_aa: CASSVGGTGNTIYF

clone_size: .
d_call: TRBD2
j_call: TRBJ2-1
v_call: TRBV4-1
cdr3_nt: TGCGCCAGCAGCCTCTTTTTAGCGGGGGTCTACAATGAGCAGTTCTTC
cdr3_aa: CASSLFLAGVYNEQFF

clone_size: .
d_call: TRBD1
j_call: TRBJ1-2
v_call: TRBV5-1
cdr3_nt: TGCGCCAGCAGCTTGGATGACAGGGGTCGATACGGCTACACCTTC
cdr3_aa: CASSLDDRGRYGYTF

clone_size: .
d_call: TRBD2
j_call: TRBJ2-2
v_call: TRBV7-2
cdr3_nt: TGTGCCAGCAGCTTTACGGGGAGCGGGGGTGGTACCGGGGAGCTGTTTTTT
cdr3_aa: CASSFTGSGGGTGELFF

clone_size: .
d_call: .
j_call: TRBJ1-5
v_call: TRBV7-2
cdr3_nt: TGTGCCAGCAGCTCCCGGGGGGGCCAGCCCCAGCATTTT
cdr3_aa: CASSSRGGQPQHF

clone_size: .
d_call: TRBD1
j_call: TRBJ1-2
v_call: TRBV5-6
cdr3_nt: TGTGCCAGCAGACCGACAGGGGGCGTCCATGGCTACACCTTC
cdr3_aa: CASRPTGGVHGYTF

clone_size: .
d_call: .
j_call: TRBJ2-5
v_call: TRBV5-1
cdr3_nt: TGCGCCAGCAGCGCCAACAGGGTCCAAGAGACCCAGTACTTC
cdr3_aa: CASSANRVQETQYF

clone_size: .
d_call: TRBD2
j_call: TRBJ2-5
v_call: TRBV28
cdr3_nt: TGTGCCAGCAGGCATCGGGGGGGCCGAGGGTTTAGCTCTCCACAAGAGACCCAGTACTTC
cdr3_aa: CASRHRGGRGFSSPQETQYF

clone_size: .
d_call: .
j_call: TRBJ2-5
v_call: TRBV7-3
cdr3_nt: TGTGCCAGCAGCTCTCGAGGGGGGACCCAGTACTTC
cdr3_aa: CASSSRGGTQYF

clone_size: medium-sized
d_call: .
j_call: TRBJ2-7
v_call: TRBV6-6
cdr3_nt: TGTGCCAGCAGTTACTCAACCACCGGGGTCTACGAGCAGTACTTC
cdr3_aa: CASSYSTTGVYEQYF

clone_size: .
d_call: .
j_call: TRBJ1-6
v_call: TRBV5-1
cdr3_nt: TGCGCCAGCAGCTTGGGACAGCCTAATTCACCCCTCCACTTT
cdr3_aa: CASSLGQPNSPLHF

clone_size: .
d_call: .
j_call: TRBJ1-1
v_call: TRBV4-1
cdr3_nt: TGCGCCAGCAGCTCCCTAGGAGGGGACACTGAAGCTTTCTTT
cdr3_aa: CASSSLGGDTEAFF

clone_size: .
d_call: .
j_call: TRBJ1-1
v_call: TRBV5-1
cdr3_nt: TGCGCCAGCAGCACTTCAGGAAACACTGAAGCTTTCTTT
cdr3_aa: CASSTSGNTEAFF

clone_size: .
d_call: TRBD1
j_call: TRBJ2-3
v_call: TRBV5-6
cdr3_nt: TGTGCCAGCAGCCGTGGGACAGGTTTGGGCCGGGCACACACAGATACGCAGTATTTT
cdr3_aa: CASSRGTGLGRAHTDTQYF